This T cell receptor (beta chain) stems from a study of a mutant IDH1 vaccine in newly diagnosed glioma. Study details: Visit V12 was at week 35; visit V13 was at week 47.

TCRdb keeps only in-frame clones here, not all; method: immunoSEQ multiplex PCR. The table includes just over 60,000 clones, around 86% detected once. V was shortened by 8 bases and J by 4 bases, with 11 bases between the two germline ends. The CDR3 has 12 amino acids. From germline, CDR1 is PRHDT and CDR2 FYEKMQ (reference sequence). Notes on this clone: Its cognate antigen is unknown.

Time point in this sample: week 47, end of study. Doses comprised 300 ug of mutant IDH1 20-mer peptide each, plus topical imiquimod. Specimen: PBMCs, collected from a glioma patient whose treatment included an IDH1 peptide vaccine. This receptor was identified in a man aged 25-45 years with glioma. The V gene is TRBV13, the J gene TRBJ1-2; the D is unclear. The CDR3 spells CASEGEGYGYTF. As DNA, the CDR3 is TGTGCCAGCGAAGGAGAGGGCTATGGCTACACCTTC.